Listed here are 21 T cell receptor beta chains from one sample, sequenced in a study of beta chain features in type 1 diabetes. The investigators reverse transcribed all of the isolated RNA, so they sequenced expressed TCRB transcripts. This table comes from immunoSEQ multiplex PCR, and its TCRdb copy is limited to in-frame clones, with some not included. The table includes around 240,000 clones, about 63% detected once. Sequenced sample: naive CD4+ T cells from blood. Source of these receptors: a man under 40 in good health.

V and J are TRBV30 and TRBJ1-2; D not certain. The CDR3 loop spans 13 amino acids. Germline lookup yields CDR1 GTSNPN and CDR2 SVGIG (reference sequence). V lost 2 bases, J lost 1 base, and 8 bases lay in between. As DNA, the CDR3 is TGTGCCTGGAGTTCCGGCTTTAACTATGGCTACACCTTC. Translating it yields CAWSSGFNYGYTF.

This rearrangement joins TRBV2 to TRBJ2-1, with a weak D call TRBD2 (6 bases). V was cut by 9 bases and J by 3 bases, with 12 bases left in between. CDR3 length equals 13 residues. Looked up from germline, CDR1 is SNHLY and CDR2 is FYNNEI. DNA of the CDR3: TGTGCCAGACGGGAGCGAAGCTACAATGAGCAGTTCTTC. Translating gives CARRERSYNEQFF.

The genes are TRBV2 and TRBJ2-4; TRBD2 matches at 10 bases. V was clipped by 9 bases and J by 4 bases; unmatched bases: 6. The CDR3 covers 14 residues. Germline assignment: CDR1 SNHLY and CDR2 FYNNEI. The CDR3 sequence: CASLAGESKNIQYF. The CDR3 coding sequence is TGTGCCAGTCTAGCGGGAGAGTCAAAAAACATTCAGTACTTC.

V and J are TRBV29-1 and TRBJ1-5; possibly TRBD1 for D (5 bases). V was cut by 6 bases and J by 4 bases, with 13 bases left in between. CDR1 and CDR2 (germline): SQVTM, ANQGSEA. The CDR3 contains 13 residues. For the CDR3, the DNA is TGCAGCGTCGGGGACCGGGAGAATCAGCCCCAGCATTTT. This codes for CSVGDRENQPQHF.

V gene TRBV5-6 combines with J gene TRBJ2-3; 7 positions agree with TRBD2. This CDR3 region has 13 residues. The J segment lost 11 bases and the V segment lost 0 bases, leaving 6 bases of the junction unmatched. Germline loops: CDR1 SGHDT, CDR2 YYEEEE. CDR3 sequence reads: CASSLVSKREQYF. The CDR3 DNA follows: TGTGCCAGCAGCTTGGTGTCAAAGCGGGAGCAGTATTTT.

The J gene is TRBJ2-6, the V gene TRBV7-2; 9 nucleotides line up with TRBD1. Germline V CDR1 and CDR2: SGHTA, FQGNSA. V lost 5 bases, J lost 0 bases, and 5 bases stayed unmatched. The CDR3 is 17 residues long. CDR3 loop: CASSSDRGSSGANVLTF. The DNA for the CDR3 is TGTGCCAGCAGCAGCGACAGGGGGAGCTCTGGGGCCAACGTCCTGACTTTC.

The chain employs TRBV30 and TRBJ2-3; 8 nucleotides match TRBD2. Unmatched junction bases numbered 1, after V lost 1 base and J lost 4 bases. The germline gives CDR1 GTSNPN, CDR2 SVGIG (reference sequence). The CDR3 length is 13 residues. Written as DNA, the CDR3 is TGTGCCTGGAGTGGAGCGGGAGCAGATACGCAGTATTTT. Protein sequence: CAWSGAGADTQYF.

The rearrangement uses TRBV29-1 and TRBJ2-1; D remains unclear. Germline-derived CDR1 and CDR2 are SQVTM and ANQGSEA. The CDR3 loop spans 12 amino acids. V was clipped by 5 bases and J by 10 bases, with 15 bases between them. The CDR3: CSVRSQAYEQFF. The CDR3 DNA follows: TGCAGCGTTCGTTCTCAGGCTTACGAGCAGTTCTTC.

The DNA of the CDR3 is TGTGCCAGCACCCGGGACCTGCGGGAGCTGTTTTTT. This encodes CASTRDLRELFF. The genes are TRBV7-9 and TRBJ2-2; perhaps D is TRBD1 or TRBD2 (5 bases each). CDR1 and CDR2 from the germline V gene are SEHNR and FQNEAQ (reference sequence). Trimming cost V 7 bases and J 9 bases, with 12 bases left between them. The CDR3 loop spans 12 amino acids.

CDR3 sequence: CSVAGRAVPEQFF. The CDR3 DNA is TGCAGCGTTGCCGGGAGGGCCGTGCCTGAGCAGTTCTTC. The gene calls are TRBV29-1 and TRBJ2-7; 8 nucleotides line up with TRBD2. Near its end, the DNA agrees better with TRBJ2-1, so the J call may be wrong. CDR3 length equals 13 residues. Per germline, CDR1 SQVTM and CDR2 ANQGSEA.

The chain is built from TRBV6-5 and TRBJ2-1; D gene uncertain. V gave up 5 bases and J gave up 5 bases, with 10 bases separating them. Germline V gene sequence: CDR1 MNHEY, CDR2 SVGAGI. This CDR3 spans 13 amino acids. CDR3: CASSRSRDNEQFF. CDR3 in DNA: TGTGCCAGCAGTAGATCCCGGGACAATGAGCAGTTCTTC.

The J gene is TRBJ2-1, the V gene TRBV5-1; 8 bases are a match to TRBD1. The CDR3 sequence is 14 residues long. V dropped 5 bases and J dropped 1; count of bases not matched to a gene: 2. Germline CDR1 SGHRS, CDR2 YFSETQ. The CDR3 spells CASRRTGSYNEQFF. CDR3 in DNA: TGCGCCAGCAGGAGGACAGGGTCCTACAATGAGCAGTTCTTC.

This sequence joins TRBV29-1 and TRBJ2-2; tentative D call: TRBD2 (6 bases). Germline V lookup: CDR1 SQVTM, CDR2 ANQGSEA. The CDR3 runs to 14 residues. V was cut by 6 bases and J by 0 bases, with 11 bases left in between. The CDR3, as DNA: TGCAGCGTCGGACTATTAGCGAACACCGGGGAGCTGTTTTTT. Amino acid sequence: CSVGLLANTGELFF.

This sequence joins TRBV10-3 and TRBJ2-2; unclear D gene. Germline V gives CDR1 ENHRY, CDR2 SYGVKD. The V end lost 7 bases, the J end lost 7 bases, and 16 bases lay between the germline ends. The CDR3 covers 14 residues. The CDR3 DNA is TGTGCCATCAATCTCGTGCCTTCGGGCGGGGAGCTGTTTTTT. It encodes CAINLVPSGGELFF.

The genes are TRBV20-1 and TRBJ1-1; D perhaps matches TRBD1 (5 bases). CDR1 DFQATT and CDR2 SNEGSKA come from the germline V gene (reference sequence). CDR3 length equals 11 residues. CDR3 coding DNA: TGCAGGGCTGGACAGAACACTGAAGCTTTCTTT. This encodes CRAGQNTEAFF.

The chain recombines TRBV10-3 with TRBJ2-1; 8 nucleotides align to TRBD2. The CDR3 sequence is 16 residues long. Per the germline V gene, CDR1 is ENHRY and CDR2 is SYGVKD. V trimming: 2 bases; J trimming: 0 bases; junction bases outside the gene matches: 3. This CDR3 is CAISENSGDSYNEQFF. The CDR3 coding sequence is TGTGCCATCAGTGAGAATAGCGGGGACTCCTACAATGAGCAGTTCTTC.

This clone was found a few times. This rearrangement joins TRBV9 to TRBJ2-1; a weak D match, TRBD2 (6 bases). Germline V gives CDR1 SGDLS, CDR2 YYNGEE. Deletions cut 0 bases from V and 2 bases from J, with 9 bases between. This CDR3 is 15 amino acids long. In DNA form, the CDR3 reads TGTGCCAGCAGCGTAGATAGCGGCCCCTACAATGAGCAGTTCTTC. Translation: CASSVDSGPYNEQFF.

The rearrangement uses TRBV7-9 and TRBJ2-7; 16 nucleotides match TRBD2. Germline CDR1 SEHNR, CDR2 FQNEAQ (reference sequence). The CDR3 totals 16 residues. Trimming at V came to 5 bases and at J to 5 bases, leaving 6 bases not matched to a gene. The CDR3 DNA sequence: TGTGCCAGCAGCCCTGGGACTAGCGGGAGGGCCAACGAGCAGTACTTC. This codes for CASSPGTSGRANEQYF.

The chain combines TRBV29-1 with TRBJ2-1; D may be TRBD1 or TRBD2 (5 bases each). Germline loops: CDR1 SQVTM, CDR2 ANQGSEA. CDR3 length: 13 residues. V lost 7 bases to trimming and J lost 4 bases, with 14 bases between them. The chain's CDR3 is CSATGRQYNEQFF. The CDR3 DNA follows: TGCAGCGCTACGGGGCGACAGTACAATGAGCAGTTCTTC.

This chain joins TRBV9 and TRBJ2-7; perhaps TRBD1 as D (5 bases). Germline CDR1 SGDLS, CDR2 YYNGEE. This CDR3 is built from 15 residues. V was clipped by 3 bases and J by 0 bases, with 13 bases between them. In DNA, the CDR3 is TGTGCCAGCAGCGCAGGGTACATCAGCTCCTACGAGCAGTACTTC. It yields the protein CASSAGYISSYEQYF.

The J gene is TRBJ2-5, the V gene TRBV10-3; perhaps TRBD1 as D (6 bases). V was clipped by 2 bases and J by 3 bases, with 7 bases between them. The length of the CDR3 is 13 residues. Germline CDR1 reads ENHRY; CDR2 reads SYGVKD. CDR3 DNA: TGTGCCATCAGTGAGGCAGGGGAAGAGACCCAGTACTTC. Amino acids: CAISEAGEETQYF.